This TCR beta chain was sequenced for a study of response to subunit inactivated influenza vaccine. General study findings and limits: It was suggested by the authors that few new T cells are recruited by each seasonal influenza vaccination.

Germline V gene lookup returns CDR1 SGHRS and CDR2 YFSETQ. V dropped 6 bases and J dropped 0 bases, with 13 bases sitting between them. The CDR3 is made up of 15 amino acids. This clonotype was picked up a small number of times. Its antigen remains unknown. Via MiXCR, TCRdb re-called the RT-PCR reads, giving one row per CDR3 protein. This sample has hundreds of thousands of distinct CDR3 sequences; about 18% occur once, and the top ten carry 11%. The genes are TRBV5-1 and TRBJ1-3, with a possible D match to TRBD1 (6 bases). This sequence was found in a man aged 45-60 years who received an inactivated influenza vaccine. This specimen was PBMCs from blood, taken roughly 5 days after vaccination. CDR3 in amino acids: CASTVTGTSGNTIYF. The CDR3 nucleotides read TGCGCCAGCACCGTAACAGGGACCTCTGGAAACACCATATATTTT.